The source of this T cell receptor beta chain is a study of long-term antiretroviral therapy in people with HIV. The overall study: It was about a decade after the earliest samples that the 2015 immediate-ART recommendation appeared. Overall study findings and caveats: The range of CDR3 lengths in HIV repertoires proved narrower than that found in controls.

The libraries were made with immunoSEQ v3.0 at survey level. Each sample aimed for 40,000-50,000 sequenced T-cell genomes. The data were produced by immunoSEQ multiplex PCR, yet TCRdb's version contains in-frame clones alone and is incomplete. The sample has around 40,000 clones, roughly nine tenths seen once. For this clone: Its antigen is not identified.

Only United States sites treated participants with HIV. This sample comprised unsorted PBMCs, obtained 0.1 years before starting antiretroviral therapy. This TCR was sampled from a woman aged 45-60 years with HIV.

The DNA of the CDR3 is TGTGCCAGCAGTTTATCTCTAGAAGGCTCCTACGAGCAGTACTTC. It encodes CASSLSLEGSYEQYF. The V and J genes are TRBV27 and TRBJ2-7; D gene ambiguous. The CDR3 runs to 15 residues. CDR1 is MNHEY, CDR2 SMNVEV, per germline (reference sequence). The V end lost 0 bases, the J end lost 0 bases, and 9 bases lay between the germline ends.